This T cell receptor beta chain appears in the sequencing data of a study of PD-L1 blockade in urothelial cancer. On the study more broadly: At 6 weeks and at 3 weeks (second dose) after treatment start, blood was analyzed.

The assay was immunoSEQ multiplex PCR, and TCRdb's table has in-frame clones only and misses some. The repertoire consists of 70,000 or so clones, with 70% to 90% occurring once and the leading ten covering roughly 3.4%. J gave up 1 base and V 4 bases, and 3 bases lay outside the gene matches. The germline gives CDR1 SGHRS, CDR2 YFSETQ. The CDR3 runs 14 residues. V gene TRBV5-1 combines with J gene TRBJ2-5, with 8 bases identical to TRBD2. The sequences come from PBMCs, collected around atezolizumab (anti-PD-L1) treatment. This sequence originates from a man aged 55-75 years with urothelial cancer. Written as DNA, the CDR3 is TGCGCCAGCAGCGGCGGGGGGACCCAAGAGACCCAGTACTTC. Protein: CASSGGGTQETQYF.